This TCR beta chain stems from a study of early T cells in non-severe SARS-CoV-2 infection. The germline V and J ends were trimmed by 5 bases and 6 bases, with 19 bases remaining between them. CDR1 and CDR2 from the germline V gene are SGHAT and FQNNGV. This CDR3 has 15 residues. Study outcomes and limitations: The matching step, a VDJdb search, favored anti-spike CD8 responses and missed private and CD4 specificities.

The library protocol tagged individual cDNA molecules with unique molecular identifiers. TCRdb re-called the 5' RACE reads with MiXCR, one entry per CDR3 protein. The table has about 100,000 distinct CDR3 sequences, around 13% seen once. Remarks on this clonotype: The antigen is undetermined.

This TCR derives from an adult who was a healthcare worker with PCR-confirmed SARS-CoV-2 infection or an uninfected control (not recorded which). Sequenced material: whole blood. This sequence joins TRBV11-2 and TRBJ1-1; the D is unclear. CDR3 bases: TGTGCCAGCAGCCACCTTAAAGGTTCACGCGCTGAAGCTTTCTTT. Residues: CASSHLKGSRAEAFF.